This TCR beta chain stems from a study of shared clonotypes between healthy human individuals. The CDR3 runs 13 residues. This clone was seen only once. Its antigen is not known. Notes on the study in general: The four-donor shared clonotypes exceeded non-shared clonotypes in generation probability, with non-shared ones scoring lower.

Using immunoSEQ multiplex PCR, the repertoire was profiled, and TCRdb retains in-frame clones only, with some absent. Here the sample spans about 2.1 million clones, more than 85% being singletons. Positive CCR7 selection of CD45RO-negative cells yielded the naive CD8 cells, and terminally differentiated effector memory CD45RA+ cells were excluded. The source material was naive CD8+ T cells from PBMCs. This receptor was identified in a man between 18 and 29 years old in good health. Some clones in this sample may be carry-over from other donors' samples. This chain connects TRBV21-1 to TRBJ1-2. TRBV21-1 is annotated as a pseudogene. The CDR3 reads CASSKEGSYGYTF. In DNA, the CDR3 is TGTGCCAGCAGCAAAGAAGGCAGTTATGGCTACACCTTC.